This entry lists 11 T cell receptor beta chains sequenced from one sample in a study of T cell responses to AZD1222 COVID-19 vaccine (dated by TCRdb to about 2021). The library was obtained by the immunoSEQ multiplex PCR assay. TCRdb limited this immuneACCESS table to in-frame rearrangements with V and J called. A share of clones is missing; checked studies link under half to unresolved V genes, and the rest is unexplained. The sample table lists about 59,000 clones, around 84% of them with a count of one. Clones ranked in the top ten supply approximately 7% of the sample. This specimen's time point label, per the study, means: baseline before first vaccination. The source was peripheral blood, collected on day 0 of AZD1222 vaccination. The receptor set was obtained from an adult in good health.

This chain links TRBV19 with TRBJ1-1; 7 nucleotides line up with TRBD1. The ends lost 10 bases at V and 5 bases at J; junction bases unmatched: 10. The CDR3 is made up of 13 amino acids. Looked up from germline, CDR1 is LNHDA and CDR2 is SQIVND (reference sequence). In DNA form, the CDR3 reads TGTGCCACGACAGGGAAGCGGAGAACTGAAGCTTTCTTT. Amino acids: CATTGKRRTEAFF. Drawing the rest from reference TRBV19 and TRBJ1-1, the complete variable domain is DGGITQSPKYLFRKEGQNVTLSCEQNLNHDAMYWYRQDPGQGLRLIYYSQIVNDFQKGDIAEGYSVSREKKESFPLTVTSAQKNPTAFYLCATTGKRRTEAFFGQGTRLTVV.

The chain joins TRBV5-4 to TRBJ2-2; D may match TRBD1 or TRBD2 (7 bases each). The CDR3 has 16 amino acids. With 4 bases removed from V and 3 bases from J, the gap between germline ends came to 16 bases. Germline V CDR1 and CDR2: SGHNT, YYREEE (reference sequence). CDR3 residues: CASSSAGGVDTGELFF. As DNA, the CDR3 is TGTGCCAGCAGCAGCGCAGGGGGGGTGGACACCGGGGAGCTGTTTTTT.

The chain recombines TRBV5-1 with TRBJ1-4, with 10 bases matching TRBD1. From germline, CDR1 is SGHRS and CDR2 YFSETQ. The length of the CDR3 is 17 residues. Trimming removed 4 bases from V and 5 bases from J; junction bases left unmatched: 11. In nucleotides, the CDR3 is TGCGCCAGCAGCCCTTTTGACGGGACAGGGGAGAATGAAAAACTGTTTTTT. It codes for CASSPFDGTGENEKLFF.

The CDR3 region has the DNA TGCGCCAGCAGCTTGGGTAGCGGGGATTCCTACGAGCAGTACTTC. It yields the protein CASSLGSGDSYEQYF. This chain connects TRBV5-1 to TRBJ2-7, with TRBD2 matching 8 bases. V trimming: 0 bases; J trimming: 1 base; junction bases outside the gene matches: 3. The CDR3 has 15 residues. Germline CDR1 reads SGHRS; CDR2 reads YFSETQ.

This chain links TRBV27 with TRBJ1-4; 8 nucleotides align to TRBD1. CDR1 is MNHEY and CDR2 is SMNVEV in the germline V gene (reference sequence). The J segment lost 0 bases and the V segment lost 5 bases, leaving 11 bases of the junction unmatched. This CDR3 comprises 18 residues. The CDR3 reads CASSTTRDRPATNEKLFF. CDR3 bases: TGTGCCAGCAGTACGACCCGGGACAGGCCTGCAACTAATGAAAAACTGTTTTTT.

The chain employs TRBV15 and TRBJ1-1; D not resolved. Between the trimmed V and J ends, which lost 0 bases and 3 bases, there was a span of 14 bases. This CDR3 has 16 amino acids. Germline assignment: CDR1 LNHNV and CDR2 YYDKDF (reference sequence). The CDR3 region is CATSRDRRVLDTEAFF. CDR3 bases: TGTGCCACCAGCAGAGATCGGAGGGTTTTGGACACTGAAGCTTTCTTT. The complete variable domain, with remaining parts taken from reference TRBV15 and TRBJ1-1, reads DAMVIQNPRYQVTQFGKPVTLSCSQTLNHNVMYWYQQKSSQAPKLLFHYYDKDFNNEADTPDNFQSRRPNTSFCFLDIRSPGLGDTAMYLCATSRDRRVLDTEAFFGQGTRLTVV.

The chain has TRBV6-6 and TRBJ1-2; a weak D match, TRBD1 (6 bases). Germline CDR1 is MNHNY and CDR2 is SVGAGI (reference sequence). This CDR3 comprises 14 residues. Deletions cut 6 bases from V and 4 bases from J, with 15 bases between. The chain's CDR3 is CASRRAQGSYGYTF. The DNA of the CDR3 is TGTGCCAGCAGGCGGGCTCAGGGGAGCTATGGCTACACCTTC.

This clone appeared once. V usage is TRBV6-2 or TRBV6-3 and J usage is TRBJ2-7; D possibly corresponds to TRBD1 (6 bases). V was cut by 5 bases and J by 3 bases, with 17 bases left in between. The CDR3 runs to 15 residues. CDR1 and CDR2 (germline): MNHEY, SVGEGT. CDR3 in DNA: TGTGCCAGCAGTGCGAGGGACAAGGAAGGCTACGAGCAGTACTTC. Translated: CASSARDKEGYEQYF.

The V gene is TRBV30, the J gene TRBJ2-7; D call uncertain. This CDR3 has 12 residues. The germline V gene encodes CDR1 GTSNPN and CDR2 SVGIG (reference sequence). V lost 0 bases and J lost 0, with 3 bases in between. As DNA, the CDR3 is TGTGCCTGGAGTGTAATCTCCTACGAGCAGTACTTC. Amino acid sequence: CAWSVISYEQYF.

The V gene is TRBV10-1, the J gene TRBJ2-7; D is perhaps TRBD2 (5 bases). Germline CDR1 and CDR2: WNHNN and SYGVQD (reference sequence). The CDR3 has 16 residues. Between the trimmed V and J ends, which lost 0 bases and 0 bases, there was a span of 12 bases. CDR3 nucleotide sequence: TGCGCCAGCAGTGAGTCGCTTAGCGTAGACTCCTACGAGCAGTACTTC. Translating gives CASSESLSVDSYEQYF.

This clone was seen a handful of times. This CDR3 is CASTLDSGPYEQYF. The CDR3 DNA is TGTGCCAGCACGCTGGACAGTGGCCCCTACGAGCAGTACTTC. J is TRBJ2-7 and V is TRBV7-8; perhaps TRBD1 as D (6 bases). The CDR3 has 14 amino acids. Germline assignment: CDR1 SGHVS and CDR2 FQNEAQ. The V and J ends lost 7 bases and 2 bases respectively, with 15 bases between them.